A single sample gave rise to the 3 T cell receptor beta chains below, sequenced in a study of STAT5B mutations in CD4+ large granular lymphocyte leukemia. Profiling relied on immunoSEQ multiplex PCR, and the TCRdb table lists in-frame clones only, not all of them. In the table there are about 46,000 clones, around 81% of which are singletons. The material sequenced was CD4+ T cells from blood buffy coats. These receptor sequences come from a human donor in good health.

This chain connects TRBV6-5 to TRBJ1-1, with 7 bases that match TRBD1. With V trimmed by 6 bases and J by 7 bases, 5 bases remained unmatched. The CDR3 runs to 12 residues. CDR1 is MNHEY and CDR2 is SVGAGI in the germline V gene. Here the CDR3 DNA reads TGTGCCAGCAGGACTTACAGGGGTGAAGCTTTCTTT. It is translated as CASRTYRGEAFF.

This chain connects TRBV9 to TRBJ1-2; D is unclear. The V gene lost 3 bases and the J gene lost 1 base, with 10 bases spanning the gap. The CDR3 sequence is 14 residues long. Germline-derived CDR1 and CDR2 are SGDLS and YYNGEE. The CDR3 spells CASSAGLLNYGYTF. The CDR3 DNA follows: TGTGCCAGCAGCGCCGGCCTCCTTAACTATGGCTACACCTTC.

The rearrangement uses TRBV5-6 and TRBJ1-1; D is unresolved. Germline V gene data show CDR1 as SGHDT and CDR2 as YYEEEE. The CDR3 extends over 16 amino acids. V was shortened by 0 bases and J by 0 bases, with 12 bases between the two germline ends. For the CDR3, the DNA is TGTGCCAGCAGCTTGGTGAGGGCAGTCATGAACACTGAAGCTTTCTTT. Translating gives CASSLVRAVMNTEAFF. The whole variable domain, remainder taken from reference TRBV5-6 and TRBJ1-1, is DAGVTQSPTHLIKTRGQQVTLRCSPKSGHDTVSWYQQALGQGPQFIFQYYEEEERQRGNFPDRFSGHQFPNYSSELNVNALLLGDSALYLCASSLVRAVMNTEAFFGQGTRLTVV.